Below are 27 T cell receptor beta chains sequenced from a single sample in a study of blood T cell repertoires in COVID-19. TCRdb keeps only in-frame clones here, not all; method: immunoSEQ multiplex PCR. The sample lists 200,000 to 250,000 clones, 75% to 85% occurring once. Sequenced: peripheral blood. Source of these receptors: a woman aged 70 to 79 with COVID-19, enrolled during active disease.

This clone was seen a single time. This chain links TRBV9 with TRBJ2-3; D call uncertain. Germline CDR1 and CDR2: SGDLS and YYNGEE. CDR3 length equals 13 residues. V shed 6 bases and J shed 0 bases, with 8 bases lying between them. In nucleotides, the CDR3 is TGTGCCAGCACCAGAATAAGCACAGATACGCAGTATTTT. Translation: CASTRISTDTQYF.

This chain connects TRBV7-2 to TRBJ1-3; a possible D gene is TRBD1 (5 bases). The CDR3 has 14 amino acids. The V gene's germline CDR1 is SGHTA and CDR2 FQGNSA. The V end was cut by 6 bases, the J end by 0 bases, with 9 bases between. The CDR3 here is CASRLDISGNTIYF. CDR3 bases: TGTGCCAGCAGACTGGACATCTCTGGAAACACCATATATTTT.

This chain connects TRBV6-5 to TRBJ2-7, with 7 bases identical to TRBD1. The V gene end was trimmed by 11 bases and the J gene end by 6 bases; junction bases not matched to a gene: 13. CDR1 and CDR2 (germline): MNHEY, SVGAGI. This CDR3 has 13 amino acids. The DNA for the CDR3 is TGTGCCTGTTCGAGGACAGGAGACGCCGAGCAGTACTTC. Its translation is CACSRTGDAEQYF.

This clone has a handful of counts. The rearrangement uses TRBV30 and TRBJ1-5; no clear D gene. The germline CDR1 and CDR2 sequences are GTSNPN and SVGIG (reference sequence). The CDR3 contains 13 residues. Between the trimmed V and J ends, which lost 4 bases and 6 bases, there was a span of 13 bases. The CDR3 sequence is CAWTKLSGQPQHF. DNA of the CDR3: TGTGCCTGGACGAAATTGTCGGGTCAGCCCCAGCATTTT.

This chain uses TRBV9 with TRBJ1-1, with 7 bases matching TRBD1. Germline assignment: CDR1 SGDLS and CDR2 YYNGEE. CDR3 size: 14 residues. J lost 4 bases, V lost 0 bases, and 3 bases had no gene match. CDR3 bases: TGTGCCAGCAGCGTAGACCAGGGGGTCACTGAAGCTTTCTTT. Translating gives CASSVDQGVTEAFF.

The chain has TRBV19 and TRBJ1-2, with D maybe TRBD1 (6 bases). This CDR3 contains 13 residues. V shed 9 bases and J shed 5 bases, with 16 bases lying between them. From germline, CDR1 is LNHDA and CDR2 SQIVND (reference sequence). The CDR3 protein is CASRSGGRYGYTF. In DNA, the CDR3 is TGTGCCAGCAGGAGCGGGGGCAGGTATGGCTACACCTTC.

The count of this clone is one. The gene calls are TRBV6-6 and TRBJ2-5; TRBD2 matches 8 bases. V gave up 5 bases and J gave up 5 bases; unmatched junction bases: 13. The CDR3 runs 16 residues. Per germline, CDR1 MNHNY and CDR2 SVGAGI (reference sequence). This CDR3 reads CASSRGSGTSGETQYF. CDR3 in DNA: TGTGCCAGCAGTCGTGGTTCCGGGACTAGTGGGGAGACCCAGTACTTC.

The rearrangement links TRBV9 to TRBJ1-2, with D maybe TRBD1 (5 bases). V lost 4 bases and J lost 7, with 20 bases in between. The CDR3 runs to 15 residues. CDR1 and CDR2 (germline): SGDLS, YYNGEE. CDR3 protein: CASSRDGGVRAGYTF. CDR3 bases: TGTGCCAGCAGCCGCGACGGGGGGGTTCGGGCTGGCTACACCTTC.

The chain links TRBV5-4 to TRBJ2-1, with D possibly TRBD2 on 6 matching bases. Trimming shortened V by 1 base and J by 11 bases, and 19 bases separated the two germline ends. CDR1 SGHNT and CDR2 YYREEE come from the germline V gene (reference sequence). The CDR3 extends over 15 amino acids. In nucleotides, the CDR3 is TGTGCCAGCAGCTTGAGGGAAACTCCGGGAGACAAGCAGTTCTTC. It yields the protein CASSLRETPGDKQFF.

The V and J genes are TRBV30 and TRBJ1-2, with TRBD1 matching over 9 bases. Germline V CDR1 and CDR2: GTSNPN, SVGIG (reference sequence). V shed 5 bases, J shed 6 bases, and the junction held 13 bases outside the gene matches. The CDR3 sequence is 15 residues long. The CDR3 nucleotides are TGTGCCTGGGTTTCCAGGACAGGGGTTCTTGATGGCTACACCTTC. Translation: CAWVSRTGVLDGYTF.

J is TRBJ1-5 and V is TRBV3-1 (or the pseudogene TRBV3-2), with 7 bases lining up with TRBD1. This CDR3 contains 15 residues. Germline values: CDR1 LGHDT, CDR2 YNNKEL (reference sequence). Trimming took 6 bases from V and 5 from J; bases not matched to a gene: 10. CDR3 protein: CASSEGDRDDQPQHF. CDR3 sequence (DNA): TGTGCCAGCAGTGAAGGAGACAGGGATGATCAGCCCCAGCATTTT.

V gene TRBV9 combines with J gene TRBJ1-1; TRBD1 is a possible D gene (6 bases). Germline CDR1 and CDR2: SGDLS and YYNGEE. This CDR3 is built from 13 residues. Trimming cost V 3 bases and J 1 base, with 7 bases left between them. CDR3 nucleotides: TGTGCCAGCAGCGAGGGACAGAACACTGAAGCTTTCTTT. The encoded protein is CASSEGQNTEAFF. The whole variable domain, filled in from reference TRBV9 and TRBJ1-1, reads DSGVTQTPKHLITATGQRVTLRCSPRSGDLSVYWYQQSLDQGLQFLIQYYNGEERAKGNILERFSAQQFPDLHSELNLSSLELGDSALYFCASSEGQNTEAFFGQGTRLTVV.

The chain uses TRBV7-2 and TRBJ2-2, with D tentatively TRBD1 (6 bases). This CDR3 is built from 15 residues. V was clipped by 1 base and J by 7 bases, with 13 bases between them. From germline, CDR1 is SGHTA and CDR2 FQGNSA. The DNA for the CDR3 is TGTGCCAGCAGCTTAGGGCAGGGGAACGGCGGGGAGCTGTTTTTT. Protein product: CASSLGQGNGGELFF.

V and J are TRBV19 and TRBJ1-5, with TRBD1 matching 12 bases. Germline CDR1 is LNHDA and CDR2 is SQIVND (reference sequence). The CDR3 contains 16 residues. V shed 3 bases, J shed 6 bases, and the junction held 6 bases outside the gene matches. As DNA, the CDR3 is TGTGCCAGTAGTATTGGGACAGGGGGCTTTGGTCAGCCCCAGCATTTT. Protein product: CASSIGTGGFGQPQHF.

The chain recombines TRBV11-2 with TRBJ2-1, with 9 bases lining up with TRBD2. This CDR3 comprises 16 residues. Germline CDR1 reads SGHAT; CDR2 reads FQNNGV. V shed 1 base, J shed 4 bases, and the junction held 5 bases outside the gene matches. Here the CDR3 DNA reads TGTGCCAGCAGCTTAGTGGCGGGGGGGTTATACAATGAGCAGTTCTTC. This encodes CASSLVAGGLYNEQFF. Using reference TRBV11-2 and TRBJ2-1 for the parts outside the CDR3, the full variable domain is EAGVAQSPRYKIIEKRQSVAFWCNPISGHATLYWYQQILGQGPKLLIQFQNNGVVDDSQLPKDRFSAERLKGVDSTLKIQPAKLEDSAVYLCASSLVAGGLYNEQFFGPGTRLTVL.

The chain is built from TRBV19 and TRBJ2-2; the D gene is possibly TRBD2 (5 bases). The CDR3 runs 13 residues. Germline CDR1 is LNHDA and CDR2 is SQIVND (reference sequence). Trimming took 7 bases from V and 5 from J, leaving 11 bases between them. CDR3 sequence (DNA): TGTGCCAGTAAGCCGGGATGGACCGGGGAGCTGTTTTTT. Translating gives CASKPGWTGELFF.

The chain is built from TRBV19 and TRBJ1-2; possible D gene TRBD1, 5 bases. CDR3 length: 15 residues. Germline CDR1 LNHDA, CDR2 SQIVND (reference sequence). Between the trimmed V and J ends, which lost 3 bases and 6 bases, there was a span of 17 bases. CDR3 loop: CASSMGGIWVDGYTF. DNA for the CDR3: TGTGCCAGTAGTATGGGGGGAATCTGGGTGGATGGCTACACCTTC.

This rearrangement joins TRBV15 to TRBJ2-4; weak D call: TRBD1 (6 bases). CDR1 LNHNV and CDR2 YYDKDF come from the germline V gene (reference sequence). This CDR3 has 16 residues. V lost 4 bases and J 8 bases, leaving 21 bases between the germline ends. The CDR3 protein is CATSTETGSEGDIQYF. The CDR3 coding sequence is TGTGCCACCAGCACCGAAACAGGATCCGAGGGGGACATTCAGTACTTC.

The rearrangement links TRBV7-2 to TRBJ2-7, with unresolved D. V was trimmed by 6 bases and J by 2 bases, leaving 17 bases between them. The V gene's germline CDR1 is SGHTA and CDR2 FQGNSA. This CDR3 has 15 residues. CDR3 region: CASRHTSSDTYEQYF. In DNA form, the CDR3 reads TGTGCCAGCAGACATACTTCCAGCGATACCTACGAGCAGTACTTC.

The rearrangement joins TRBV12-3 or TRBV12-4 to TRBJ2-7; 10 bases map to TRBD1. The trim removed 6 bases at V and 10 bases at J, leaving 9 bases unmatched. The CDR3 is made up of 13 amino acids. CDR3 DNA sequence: TGTGCCAGCAGCTCCGGGACAGGGGCCCCTCAGTACTTC. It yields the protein CASSSGTGAPQYF.

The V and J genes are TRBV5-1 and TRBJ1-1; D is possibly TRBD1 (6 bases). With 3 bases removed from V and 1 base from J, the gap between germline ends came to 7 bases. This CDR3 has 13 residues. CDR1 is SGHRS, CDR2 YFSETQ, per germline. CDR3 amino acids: CASSWGQNTEAFF. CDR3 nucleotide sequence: TGCGCCAGCAGCTGGGGACAGAACACTGAAGCTTTCTTT.

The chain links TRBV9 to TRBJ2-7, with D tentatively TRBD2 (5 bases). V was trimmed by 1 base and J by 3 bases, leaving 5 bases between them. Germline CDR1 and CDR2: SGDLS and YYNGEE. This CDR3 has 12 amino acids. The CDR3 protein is CASSVSGYEQYF. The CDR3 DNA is TGTGCCAGCAGCGTAAGCGGCTACGAGCAGTACTTC. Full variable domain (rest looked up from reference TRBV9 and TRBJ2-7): DSGVTQTPKHLITATGQRVTLRCSPRSGDLSVYWYQQSLDQGLQFLIQYYNGEERAKGNILERFSAQQFPDLHSELNLSSLELGDSALYFCASSVSGYEQYFGPGTRLTVT.

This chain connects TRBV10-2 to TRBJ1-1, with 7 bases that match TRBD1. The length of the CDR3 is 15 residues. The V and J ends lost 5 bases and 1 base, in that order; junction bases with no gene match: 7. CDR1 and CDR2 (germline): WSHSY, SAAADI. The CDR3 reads CASSFAGGRNTEAFF. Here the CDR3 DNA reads TGCGCCAGCAGTTTCGCAGGGGGACGGAACACTGAAGCTTTCTTT.

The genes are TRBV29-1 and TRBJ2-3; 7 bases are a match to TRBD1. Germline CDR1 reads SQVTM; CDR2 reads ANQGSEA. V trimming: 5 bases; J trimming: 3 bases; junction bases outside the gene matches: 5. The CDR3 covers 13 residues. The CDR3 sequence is CSVSRGNTDTQYF. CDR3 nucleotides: TGCAGCGTTAGCAGGGGGAATACAGATACGCAGTATTTT.

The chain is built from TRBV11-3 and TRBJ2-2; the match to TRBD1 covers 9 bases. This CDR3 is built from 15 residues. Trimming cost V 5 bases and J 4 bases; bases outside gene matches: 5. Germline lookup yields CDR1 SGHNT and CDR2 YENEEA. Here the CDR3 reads CASSQDRGFTGELFF. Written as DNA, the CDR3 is TGTGCCAGCAGCCAAGACAGGGGGTTCACCGGGGAGCTGTTTTTT.

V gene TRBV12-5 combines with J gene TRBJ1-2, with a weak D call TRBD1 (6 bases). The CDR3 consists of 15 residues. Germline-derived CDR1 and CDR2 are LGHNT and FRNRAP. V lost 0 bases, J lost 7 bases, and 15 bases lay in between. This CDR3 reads CASGLVSPTGSGYTF. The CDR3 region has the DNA TGTGCTAGTGGTTTGGTGTCCCCAACAGGGTCTGGCTACACCTTC.

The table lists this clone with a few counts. The chain's CDR3 is CASSTTSGGAPGELFF. In DNA, the CDR3 is TGTGCCAGCAGCACCACTAGCGGGGGGGCCCCCGGGGAGCTGTTTTTT. The rearrangement uses TRBV7-8 and TRBJ2-2, with 13 bases that match TRBD2. CDR3 length: 16 amino acids. V was clipped by 5 bases and J by 6 bases; unmatched bases: 6. Germline assignment: CDR1 SGHVS and CDR2 FQNEAQ.